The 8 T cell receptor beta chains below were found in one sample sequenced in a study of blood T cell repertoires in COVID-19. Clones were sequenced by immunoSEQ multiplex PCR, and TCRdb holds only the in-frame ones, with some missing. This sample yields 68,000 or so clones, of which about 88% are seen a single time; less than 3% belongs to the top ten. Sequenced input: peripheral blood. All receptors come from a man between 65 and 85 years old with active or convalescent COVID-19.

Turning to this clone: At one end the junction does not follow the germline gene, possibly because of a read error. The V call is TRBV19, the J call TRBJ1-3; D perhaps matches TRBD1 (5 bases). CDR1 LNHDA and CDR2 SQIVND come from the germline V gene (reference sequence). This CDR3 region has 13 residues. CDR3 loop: CASSRQGGNSIYF. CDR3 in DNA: TGTGCCAGTAGTCGGCAGGGAGGAAACTCCATATATTTT.

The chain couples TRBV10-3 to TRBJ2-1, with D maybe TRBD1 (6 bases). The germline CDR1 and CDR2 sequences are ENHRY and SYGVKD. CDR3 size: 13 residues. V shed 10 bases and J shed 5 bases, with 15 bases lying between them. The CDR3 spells CATGGDTDNEQFF. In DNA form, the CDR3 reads TGTGCCACCGGTGGGGACACAGACAATGAGCAGTTCTTC.

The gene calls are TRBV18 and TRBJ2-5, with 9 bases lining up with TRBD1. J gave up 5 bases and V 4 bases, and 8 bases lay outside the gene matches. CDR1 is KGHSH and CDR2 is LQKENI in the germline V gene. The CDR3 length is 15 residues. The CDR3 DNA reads TGTGCCAGCTCACTGGGACAGGGTAGCGGGGAGACCCAGTACTTC. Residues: CASSLGQGSGETQYF.

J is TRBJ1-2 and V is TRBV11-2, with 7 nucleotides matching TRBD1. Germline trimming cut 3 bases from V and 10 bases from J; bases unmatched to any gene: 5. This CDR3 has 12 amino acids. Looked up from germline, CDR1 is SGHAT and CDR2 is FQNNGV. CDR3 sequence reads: CASSFGDSPYTF. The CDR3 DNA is TGTGCCAGCAGCTTTGGGGACAGCCCCTACACCTTC.

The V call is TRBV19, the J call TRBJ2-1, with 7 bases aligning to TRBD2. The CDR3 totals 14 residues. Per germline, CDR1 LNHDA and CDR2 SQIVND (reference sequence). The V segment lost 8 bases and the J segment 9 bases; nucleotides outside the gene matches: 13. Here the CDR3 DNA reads TGTGCCAGTGCTTCAGCGGGATCGTTTGGTGAGCAGTTCTTC. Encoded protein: CASASAGSFGEQFF.

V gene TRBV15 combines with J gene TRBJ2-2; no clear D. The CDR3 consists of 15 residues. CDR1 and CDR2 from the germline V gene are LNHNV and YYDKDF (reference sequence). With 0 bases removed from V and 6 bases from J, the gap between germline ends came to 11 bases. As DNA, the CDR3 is TGTGCCACCAGCAGAGATCGGCTAGTAGCCGGGGAGCTGTTTTTT. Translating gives CATSRDRLVAGELFF. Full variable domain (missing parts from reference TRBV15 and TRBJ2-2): DAMVIQNPRYQVTQFGKPVTLSCSQTLNHNVMYWYQQKSSQAPKLLFHYYDKDFNNEADTPDNFQSRRPNTSFCFLDIRSPGLGDTAMYLCATSRDRLVAGELFFGEGSRLTVL.

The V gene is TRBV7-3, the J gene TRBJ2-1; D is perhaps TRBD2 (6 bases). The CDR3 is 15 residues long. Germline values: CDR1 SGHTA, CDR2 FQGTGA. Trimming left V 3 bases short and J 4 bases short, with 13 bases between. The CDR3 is CASSFRDSTYNEQFF. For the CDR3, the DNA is TGTGCCAGCAGCTTCCGGGACTCAACTTACAATGAGCAGTTCTTC. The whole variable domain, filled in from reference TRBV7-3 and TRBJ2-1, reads GAGVSQTPSNKVTEKGKYVELRCDPISGHTALYWYRQSLGQGPEFLIYFQGTGAADDSGLPNDRFFAVRPEGSVSTLKIQRTERGDSAVYLCASSFRDSTYNEQFFGPGTRLTVL.

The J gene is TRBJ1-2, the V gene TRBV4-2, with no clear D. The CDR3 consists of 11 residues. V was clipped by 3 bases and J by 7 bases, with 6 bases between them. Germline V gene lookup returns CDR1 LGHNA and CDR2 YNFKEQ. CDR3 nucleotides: TGTGCCAGCAGCCAGGTCGGTGGCTACACCTTC. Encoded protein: CASSQVGGYTF.